This T cell receptor (beta chain) was obtained from a study of monozygotic twins with inflammatory bowel disease. Germline V gene data show CDR1 as SGHRS and CDR2 as YFSETQ. The CDR3 is 18 residues long. Two nested PCRs, approximately 16 and 10 cycles, amplified TCRalpha and TCRbeta cDNA. TCRdb re-analyzed the 5' RACE reads; it lists each CDR3 protein once, without DNA. This sample carries roughly 100,000 distinct CDR3 sequences, with approximately 1.8% going to the ten biggest clones. The chain has TRBV5-1 and TRBJ2-1; TCRdb's D call of TRBD2 is untestable without DNA. The sequenced material came from blood. This TCR was sampled from a human donor with ulcerative colitis or Crohn's disease, or a healthy co-twin of an affected twin (not recorded which). The CDR3 loop is CASSLAGASGSSYNEQFF.